The 25 T cell receptor beta chains below all came from one sample that was sequenced in a study of blood T cell repertoires in COVID-19. Clones were sequenced by immunoSEQ multiplex PCR, and TCRdb holds only the in-frame ones, with some missing. The table lists about 190,000 clones, 75% to 90% of them singletons, with under 8% in the top ten. Sequencing used peripheral blood. These TCRs come from a man aged 55 to 70 with acute or convalescent COVID-19.

The V gene is TRBV2, the J gene TRBJ2-1, with 10 bases matching TRBD2. Trimming took 4 bases from V and 7 from J; bases not matched to a gene: 4. Looked up from germline, CDR1 is SNHLY and CDR2 is FYNNEI. The CDR3 totals 14 residues. CDR3 nucleotides: TGTGCCAGCAGTGCAACTAGCGGGGAAAATGAGCAGTTCTTC. It codes for CASSATSGENEQFF.

V gene TRBV6-5 combines with J gene TRBJ2-7; possible D gene TRBD1, 5 bases. Germline CDR1 is MNHEY and CDR2 is SVGAGI. This CDR3 is 13 amino acids long. Trimming stripped 2 bases from V and 1 base from J, with 6 bases between. The CDR3 here is CASSYRQSYEQYF. CDR3 sequence (DNA): TGTGCCAGCAGTTACAGACAGTCCTACGAGCAGTACTTC.

This chain uses TRBV5-1 with TRBJ1-4, with 12 bases aligning to TRBD1. V lost 4 bases, J lost 0 bases, and 13 bases stayed unmatched. The CDR3 length is 20 residues. CDR1 is SGHRS, CDR2 YFSETQ, per germline. CDR3 residues: CASSRDPGQGASATNEKLFF. Written as DNA, the CDR3 is TGCGCCAGCAGCCGTGACCCGGGACAGGGGGCTTCGGCAACTAATGAAAAACTGTTTTTT.

This chain links TRBV2 with TRBJ2-2, with D perhaps matching TRBD1 (6 bases). Germline CDR1 SNHLY, CDR2 FYNNEI. The CDR3 runs 14 residues. V dropped 8 bases and J dropped 3 bases, with 13 bases sitting between them. CDR3 region: CASQNGQHTGELFF. For the CDR3, the DNA is TGTGCCAGCCAAAACGGACAGCACACCGGGGAGCTGTTTTTT.

The V gene is TRBV9, the J gene TRBJ2-2, with 8 bases identical to TRBD2. V trimming: 0 bases; J trimming: 6 bases; junction bases outside the gene matches: 7. From germline, CDR1 is SGDLS and CDR2 YYNGEE. The CDR3 length is 16 residues. The CDR3 DNA is TGTGCCAGCAGCGTAGCGAGCGGGGGAGCCTCCGGGGAGCTGTTTTTT. Encoded protein: CASSVASGGASGELFF.

This chain connects TRBV5-4 to TRBJ2-1, with 13 bases that match TRBD2. Germline V gene lookup returns CDR1 SGHNT and CDR2 YYREEE (reference sequence). V gave up 0 bases and J gave up 7 bases; unmatched junction bases: 4. The CDR3 contains 16 residues. The CDR3: CASSLEGTSGINEQFF. CDR3 sequence (DNA): TGTGCCAGCAGCTTGGAAGGGACTAGCGGGATTAATGAGCAGTTCTTC.

The V call is TRBV9, the J call TRBJ1-5; 8 bases line up with TRBD1. The CDR3 has 17 residues. Germline CDR1 SGDLS, CDR2 YYNGEE. The ends lost 3 bases at V and 2 bases at J; junction bases unmatched: 10. The CDR3 nucleotides are TGTGCCAGCAGCGAATCCTCGCAGGGGGCCGGCAATCAGCCCCAGCATTTT. As protein: CASSESSQGAGNQPQHF.

The chain is built from TRBV7-2 and TRBJ2-3; no reliable D call. The germline gives CDR1 SGHTA, CDR2 FQGNSA. The CDR3 runs 14 residues. Trimming cost V 5 bases and J 0 bases, with 9 bases left between them. The CDR3 coding sequence is TGTGCCAGCAGCCTTAGCTCCAGCACAGATACGCAGTATTTT. This encodes CASSLSSSTDTQYF.

As for this clone: A read error may account for a junction end that differs from germline. CDR3 sequence reads: CATSDLKAGGPREAQYF. Written as DNA, the CDR3 is TGTGCCACCAGTGATTTGAAGGCGGGAGGGCCGCGAGAGGCCCAGTACTTC. The V and J genes are TRBV24-1 and TRBJ2-5; TRBD2 agrees at 9 bases. The CDR3 length is 17 residues. Germline V CDR1 and CDR2: KGHDR, SFDVKD.

This clone was counted between two and nine times. The rearrangement links TRBV7-9 to TRBJ2-1; the match to TRBD2 covers 7 bases. J gave up 13 bases and V 11 bases, and 11 bases lay outside the gene matches. The CDR3 runs 11 residues. The V gene's germline CDR1 is SEHNR and CDR2 FQNEAQ (reference sequence). The CDR3 region is CAFPAGEGQFF. Written as DNA, the CDR3 is TGTGCCTTCCCCGCGGGGGAGGGCCAGTTCTTC.

This clone was found a few times. This sequence joins TRBV15 and TRBJ1-4; D is unresolved. Germline V gene sequence: CDR1 LNHNV, CDR2 YYDKDF (reference sequence). The CDR3 spans 12 residues. Trimming left V 7 bases short and J 4 bases short, with 7 bases between. CDR3: CATTQYNEKLFF. The CDR3, as DNA: TGTGCCACCACACAGTATAATGAAAAACTGTTTTTT.

This clone was seen a few times. V gene TRBV27 combines with J gene TRBJ1-5, with D perhaps TRBD1 (5 bases). Looked up from germline, CDR1 is MNHEY and CDR2 is SMNVEV (reference sequence). The V end was cut by 2 bases, the J end by 3 bases, with 8 bases between. The CDR3 is 14 amino acids. This CDR3 reads CASSLGAPNQPQHF. CDR3 coding DNA: TGTGCCAGCAGTTTAGGGGCGCCCAATCAGCCCCAGCATTTT.

V is TRBV29-1 and J is TRBJ1-2, with unresolved D. CDR3 length equals 9 residues. Between the trimmed V and J ends, which lost 4 bases and 6 bases, there was a span of 3 bases. In germline, CDR1 is SQVTM, CDR2 ANQGSEA. CDR3 sequence reads: CSVADGYTF. The CDR3 DNA sequence: TGCAGCGTTGCGGATGGCTACACCTTC. Full variable domain (outside the CDR3, taken from reference TRBV29-1 and TRBJ1-2): SAVISQKPSRDICQRGTSLTIQCQVDSQVTMMFWYRQQPGQSLTLIATANQGSEATYESGFVIDKFPISRPNLTFSTLTVSNMSPEDSSIYLCSVADGYTFGSGTRLTVV.

The chain combines TRBV20-1 with TRBJ1-1; D possibly corresponds to TRBD1 (5 bases). CDR1 and CDR2 (germline): DFQATT, SNEGSKA (reference sequence). The CDR3 consists of 11 residues. V was cut by 2 bases and J by 8 bases, with 9 bases left in between. Written as DNA, the CDR3 is TGCAGTGCTAGAACGCAGGGCGAAGCTTTCTTT. Protein: CSARTQGEAFF.

The sample holds one count of this clone. The chain has TRBV5-1 and TRBJ2-3; TRBD1 matches at 8 bases. Per the germline V gene, CDR1 is SGHRS and CDR2 is YFSETQ. Trimming removed 5 bases from V and 6 bases from J; junction bases left unmatched: 8. This CDR3 has 14 residues. This CDR3 reads CASRSGQGGDTQYF. CDR3 DNA: TGCGCCAGCAGGTCCGGACAGGGAGGCGATACGCAGTATTTT.

This chain uses TRBV6-2 or TRBV6-3 with TRBJ2-7, with 8 bases fitting TRBD2. J lost 3 bases, V lost 5 bases, and 6 bases had no gene match. The CDR3 is 14 amino acids. Germline CDR1 reads MNHEY; CDR2 reads SVGEGT. The CDR3 DNA reads as TGTGCCAGCAGTCAACTAGCGGAGGGCTACGAGCAGTACTTC. Translating gives CASSQLAEGYEQYF.

The chain couples TRBV5-6 to TRBJ1-1, with D possibly TRBD1 on 5 matching bases. Trimming removed 2 bases at V and 1 base at J, with 9 bases between. The CDR3 length is 14 residues. The V gene's germline CDR1 is SGHDT and CDR2 YYEEEE. The CDR3 loop reads CASSFRAANTEAFF. In nucleotides, the CDR3 is TGTGCCAGCAGCTTCAGGGCGGCGAACACTGAAGCTTTCTTT.

The chain employs TRBV12-1 and TRBJ1-5; the D segment call TRBD1 is taken from the table without a DNA check. TRBV12-1 is assigned pseudogene status. The CDR3 contains 18 residues. The CDR3 protein is CAIPRLCVRPRVNQPQHF. The CDR3 DNA is TGTGCCATCCCTAGGCTTTGTGTAAGACCCAGGGTAAATCAGCCCCAGCATTTT.

The chain uses TRBV9 and TRBJ2-1; D gene ambiguous. This CDR3 spans 13 amino acids. Trimming stripped 2 bases from V and 6 bases from J, with 9 bases between. Germline values: CDR1 SGDLS, CDR2 YYNGEE. The CDR3 region has the DNA TGTGCCAGCAGCGTCCCCAACTTCAATGAGCAGTTCTTC. It translates to CASSVPNFNEQFF. The full variable domain, rest sourced from reference TRBV9 and TRBJ2-1, is DSGVTQTPKHLITATGQRVTLRCSPRSGDLSVYWYQQSLDQGLQFLIQYYNGEERAKGNILERFSAQQFPDLHSELNLSSLELGDSALYFCASSVPNFNEQFFGPGTRLTVL.

The CDR3 DNA follows: TGTGCCAGCAGTTCGTTCCTAGCGGAGTCCTACGAGCAGTACTTC. It translates to CASSSFLAESYEQYF. This chain joins TRBV27 and TRBJ2-7, with 7 positions matching TRBD2. The V and J ends lost 4 bases and 1 base, in that order; junction bases with no gene match: 7. Germline V lookup: CDR1 MNHEY, CDR2 SMNVEV (reference sequence). This CDR3 has 15 amino acids.

The rearrangement uses TRBV6-5 and TRBJ2-1; D perhaps matches TRBD1 (6 bases). Trimming cost V 5 bases and J 8 bases, with 16 bases left between them. This CDR3 region has 14 residues. CDR1 and CDR2 from the germline V gene are MNHEY and SVGAGI. CDR3 loop: CASSPTHRVDEQFF. Here the CDR3 DNA reads TGTGCCAGCAGTCCTACGCACAGGGTTGATGAGCAGTTCTTC.

This rearrangement joins TRBV21-1 to TRBJ2-7; TRBD1 is taken as the D call from the table, unchecked against the DNA. TRBV21-1 is a recognized pseudogene. The CDR3 length is 17 residues. The DNA of the CDR3 is TGTGCCAGCAGCATCCACTCCGGGACAGGGGACTTGGATGAGCAGTACTTC. Its protein product is CASSIHSGTGDLDEQYF.

V usage is TRBV3-1 (or the pseudogene TRBV3-2) and J usage is TRBJ1-2, with 9 bases identical to TRBD1. CDR3 length equals 14 residues. Germline V gene lookup returns CDR1 LGHDT and CDR2 YNNKEL (reference sequence). Trimming took 1 base from V and 7 from J; bases not matched to a gene: 4. The chain's CDR3 is CASSQAQGAGGYTF. CDR3 nucleotide sequence: TGTGCCAGCAGCCAAGCACAGGGGGCTGGTGGCTACACCTTC.

The rearrangement links TRBV11-2 to TRBJ2-7; unclear D gene. Germline assignment: CDR1 SGHAT and CDR2 FQNNGV. V lost 1 base, J lost 7 bases, and 17 bases lay in between. This CDR3 comprises 15 residues. CDR3 in DNA: TGTGCCAGCAGCTTAGGTCTCGGTATCGCGTGGGAGCAGTACTTC. This translates into CASSLGLGIAWEQYF.

The chain is built from TRBV28 and TRBJ1-2; TRBD1 agrees at 7 bases. Germline-derived CDR1 and CDR2 are MDHEN and SYDVKM. The CDR3 spans 16 residues. V was pared by 1 base and J by 0 bases, with 5 bases of the junction left unmatched. CDR3 coding DNA: TGTGCCAGCAGTTTATTAGGGACAGCTTCTAACTATGGCTACACCTTC. Protein product: CASSLLGTASNYGYTF.